Shown below are 6 T cell receptor beta chains from a single sample sequenced in a study of OX40 agonist ivuxolimab in advanced cancers. TCRdb's table, derived via immunoSEQ multiplex PCR, lists solely in-frame clones and lacks some. The sample lists 71,000 or so clones, 80% occurring once. Sequencing was performed on CD4+ or CD8+ T cells sorted from blood, taken in a trial of the OX40 agonist ivuxolimab. All receptors come from an adult with an advanced solid tumor such as melanoma, head and neck, liver or kidney cancer.

The chain recombines TRBV30 with TRBJ1-1, with D uncertain. The CDR3 loop spans 13 amino acids. The V and J ends lost 2 bases and 5 bases respectively, with 12 bases between them. Germline CDR1 reads GTSNPN; CDR2 reads SVGIG (reference sequence). The CDR3 DNA is TGTGCCTGGAGTCGATCCCGGGGAACTGAAGCTTTCTTT. This gives the protein CAWSRSRGTEAFF.

J is TRBJ1-3 and V is TRBV2, with a possible D match to TRBD1 (6 bases). The CDR3 runs 17 residues. Germline lookup yields CDR1 SNHLY and CDR2 FYNNEI. V lost 6 bases and J 0 bases, leaving 18 bases between the germline ends. The CDR3 nucleotides read TGTGCCAGCAGCTTACAGGGACCCTTAAACTCTGGAAACACCATATATTTT. This sequence encodes CASSLQGPLNSGNTIYF.

V gene TRBV10-1 combines with J gene TRBJ2-7; maybe TRBD1 (5 bases). Trimming took off 2 bases at V and 3 bases at J, with 14 bases between the two ends. The CDR3 totals 15 residues. Germline values: CDR1 WNHNN, CDR2 SYGVQD (reference sequence). This CDR3 reads CASSEEGAQHYEQYV. DNA for the CDR3: TGCGCCAGCAGTGAGGAAGGGGCACAACACTACGAGCAGTACGTC.

V is TRBV7-2 and J is TRBJ1-1, with D unresolved. V dropped 3 bases and J dropped 1 base, with 6 bases sitting between them. CDR1 and CDR2 from the germline V gene are SGHTA and FQGNSA. CDR3 length: 13 residues. The CDR3 protein is CASSLSGNTEAFF. CDR3 DNA: TGTGCCAGCAGCTTGTCAGGGAACACTGAAGCTTTCTTT.

V is TRBV5-1 and J is TRBJ1-1; a weak D match, TRBD1 (6 bases). From germline, CDR1 is SGHRS and CDR2 YFSETQ. Trimming took 4 bases from V and 0 from J, leaving 13 bases between them. The CDR3 loop spans 15 amino acids. CDR3 sequence reads: CASSADSPMNTEAFF. As DNA, the CDR3 is TGCGCCAGCAGCGCGGACAGCCCAATGAACACTGAAGCTTTCTTT.

This clone was seen a single time. The J gene is TRBJ2-3, the V gene TRBV5-1; D not resolved. Germline CDR1 and CDR2: SGHRS and YFSETQ. This CDR3 spans 13 amino acids. Trimming cost V 2 bases and J 0 bases, with 4 bases left between them. CDR3 in DNA: TGCGCCAGCAGCTTTGCCAGCACAGATACGCAGTATTTT. It specifies CASSFASTDTQYF.